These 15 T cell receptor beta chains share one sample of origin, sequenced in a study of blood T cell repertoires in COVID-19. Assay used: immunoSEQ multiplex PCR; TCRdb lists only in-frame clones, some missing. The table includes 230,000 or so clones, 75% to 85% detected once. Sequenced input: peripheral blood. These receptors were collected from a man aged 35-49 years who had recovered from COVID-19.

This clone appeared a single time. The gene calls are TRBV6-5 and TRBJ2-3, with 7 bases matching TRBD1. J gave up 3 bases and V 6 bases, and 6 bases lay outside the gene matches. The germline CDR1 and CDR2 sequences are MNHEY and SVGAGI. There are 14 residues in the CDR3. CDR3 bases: TGTGCCAGCAGAGCCCAGGGGGTTACAGATACGCAGTATTTT. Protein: CASRAQGVTDTQYF.

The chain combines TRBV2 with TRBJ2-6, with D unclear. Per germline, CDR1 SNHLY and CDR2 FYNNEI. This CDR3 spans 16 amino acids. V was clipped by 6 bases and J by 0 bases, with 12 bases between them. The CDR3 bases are TGTGCCAGCAGGTCCGGTTTTTACTCTGGGGCCAACGTCCTGACTTTC. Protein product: CASRSGFYSGANVLTF.

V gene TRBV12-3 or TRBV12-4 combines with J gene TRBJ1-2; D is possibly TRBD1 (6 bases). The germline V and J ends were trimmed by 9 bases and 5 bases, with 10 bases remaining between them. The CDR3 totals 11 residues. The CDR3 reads CASSQGYGYTF. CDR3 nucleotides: TGTGCCAGTTCGCAGGGGTATGGCTACACCTTC.

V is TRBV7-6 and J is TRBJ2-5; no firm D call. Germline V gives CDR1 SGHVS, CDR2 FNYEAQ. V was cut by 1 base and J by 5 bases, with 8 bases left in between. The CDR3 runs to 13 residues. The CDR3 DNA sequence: TGTGCCAGCAGCTTAGGACTGAGGGAGACCCAGTACTTC. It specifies CASSLGLRETQYF.

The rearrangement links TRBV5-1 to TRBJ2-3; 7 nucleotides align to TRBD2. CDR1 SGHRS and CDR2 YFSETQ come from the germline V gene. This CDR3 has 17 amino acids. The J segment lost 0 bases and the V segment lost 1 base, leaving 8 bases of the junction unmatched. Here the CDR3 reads CASSLFPGGTSTDTQYF. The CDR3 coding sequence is TGCGCCAGCAGCTTGTTCCCCGGGGGGACTAGCACAGATACGCAGTATTTT.

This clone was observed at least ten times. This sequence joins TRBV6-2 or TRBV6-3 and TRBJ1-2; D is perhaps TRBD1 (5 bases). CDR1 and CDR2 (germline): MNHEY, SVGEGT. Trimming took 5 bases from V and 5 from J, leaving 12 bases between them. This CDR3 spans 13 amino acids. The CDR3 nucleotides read TGTGCCAGCAGTACCAACAGGCAATATGGCTACACCTTC. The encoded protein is CASSTNRQYGYTF.

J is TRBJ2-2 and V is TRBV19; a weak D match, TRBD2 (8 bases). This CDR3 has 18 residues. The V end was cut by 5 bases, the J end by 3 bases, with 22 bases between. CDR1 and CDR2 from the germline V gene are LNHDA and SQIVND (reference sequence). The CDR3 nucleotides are TGTGCCAGTAGTCTCAGGGGGGCGGGAGGTCGTCACACCGGGGAGCTGTTTTTT. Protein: CASSLRGAGGRHTGELFF.

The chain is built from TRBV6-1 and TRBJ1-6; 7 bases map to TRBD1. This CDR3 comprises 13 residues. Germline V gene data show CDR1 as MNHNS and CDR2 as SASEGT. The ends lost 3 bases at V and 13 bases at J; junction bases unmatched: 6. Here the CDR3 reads CASSEWDSSPLHF. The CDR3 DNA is TGTGCCAGCAGTGAGTGGGACAGTTCCCCCCTCCACTTT.

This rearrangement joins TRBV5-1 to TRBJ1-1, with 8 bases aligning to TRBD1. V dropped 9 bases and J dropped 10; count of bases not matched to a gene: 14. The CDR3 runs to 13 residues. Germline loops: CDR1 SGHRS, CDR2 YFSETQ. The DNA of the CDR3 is TGCGCCACCAGAGCCGGGACAGGTCCTAGAGCTTTCTTT. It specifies CATRAGTGPRAFF.

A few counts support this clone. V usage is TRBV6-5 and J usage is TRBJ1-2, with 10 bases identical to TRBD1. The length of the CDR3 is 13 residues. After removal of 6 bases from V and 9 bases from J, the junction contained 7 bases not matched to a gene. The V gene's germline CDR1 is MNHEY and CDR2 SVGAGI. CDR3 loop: CASRRDRGSSYTF. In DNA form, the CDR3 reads TGTGCCAGCAGACGGGACAGGGGATCGAGCTACACCTTC.

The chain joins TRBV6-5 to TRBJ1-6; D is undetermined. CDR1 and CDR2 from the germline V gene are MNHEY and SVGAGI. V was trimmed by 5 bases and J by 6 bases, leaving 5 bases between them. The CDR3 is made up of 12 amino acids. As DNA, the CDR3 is TGTGCCAGCAGTACTAGTAATTCACCCCTCCACTTT. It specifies CASSTSNSPLHF.

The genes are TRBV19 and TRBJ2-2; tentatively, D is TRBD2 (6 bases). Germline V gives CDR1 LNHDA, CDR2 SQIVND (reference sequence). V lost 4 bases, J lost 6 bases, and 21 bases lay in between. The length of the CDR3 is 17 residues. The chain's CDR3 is CASSKTWGESLAGELFF. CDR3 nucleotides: TGTGCCAGTAGTAAAACGTGGGGGGAATCCTTGGCCGGGGAGCTGTTTTTT. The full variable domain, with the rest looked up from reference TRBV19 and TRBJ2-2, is DGGITQSPKYLFRKEGQNVTLSCEQNLNHDAMYWYRQDPGQGLRLIYYSQIVNDFQKGDIAEGYSVSREKKESFPLTVTSAQKNPTAFYLCASSKTWGESLAGELFFGEGSRLTVL.

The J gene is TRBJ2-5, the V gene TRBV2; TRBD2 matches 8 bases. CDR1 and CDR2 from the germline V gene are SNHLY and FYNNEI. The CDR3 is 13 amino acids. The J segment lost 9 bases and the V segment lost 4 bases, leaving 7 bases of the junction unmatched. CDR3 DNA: TGTGCCAGCAGTGCAGGTCCGGGAGGGGCCCAGTACTTC. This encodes CASSAGPGGAQYF.

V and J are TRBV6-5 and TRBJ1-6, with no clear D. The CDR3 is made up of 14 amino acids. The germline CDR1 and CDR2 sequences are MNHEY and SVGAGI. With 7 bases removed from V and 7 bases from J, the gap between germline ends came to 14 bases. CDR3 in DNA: TGTGCCAGCACCGAGGTTTTGCCGAATTCACCCCTCCACTTT. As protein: CASTEVLPNSPLHF.

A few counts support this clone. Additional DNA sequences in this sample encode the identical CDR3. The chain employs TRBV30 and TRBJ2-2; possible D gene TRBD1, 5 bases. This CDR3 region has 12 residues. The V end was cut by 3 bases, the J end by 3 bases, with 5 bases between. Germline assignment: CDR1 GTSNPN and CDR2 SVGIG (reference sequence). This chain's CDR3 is CAWSRDTGELFF. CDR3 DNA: TGTGCCTGGAGCAGGGACACCGGGGAGCTGTTTTTT.